Below, 26 T cell receptor beta chains from the same sample are listed, as sequenced in a study of radiotherapy plus CTLA-4 blockade in lung cancer. Measured with immunoSEQ multiplex PCR; TCRdb has only the in-frame clones, and not every one. The table records around 14,000 clones, around three quarters of them present only once. The sequencing used peripheral blood, collected from a patient treated with radiotherapy plus ipilimumab. These receptors all stem from a human donor with non-small cell lung cancer whose response to radiotherapy plus ipilimumab could not be evaluated.

The V call is TRBV5-6, the J call TRBJ2-7; 10 bases align to TRBD2. The CDR3 contains 15 residues. CDR1 is SGHDT, CDR2 YYEEEE, per germline. V lost 1 base, J lost 2 bases, and 3 bases stayed unmatched. The CDR3 sequence: CASSLYTSGAYEQYV. In DNA form, the CDR3 reads TGTGCCAGCAGCTTGTATACTAGCGGGGCCTACGAGCAGTACGTC.

The genes are TRBV7-9 and TRBJ1-4; 7 bases align to TRBD1. V lost 4 bases and J lost 2; bases outside the gene matches: 7. Germline V CDR1 and CDR2: SEHNR, FQNEAQ (reference sequence). This CDR3 is 16 amino acids long. The CDR3 DNA is TGTGCCAGCAGCTCTACACAGGGGCTCACTAATGAAAAACTGTTTTTT. Translating it yields CASSSTQGLTNEKLFF.

The gene calls are TRBV7-2 and TRBJ1-1; TRBD1 might be the D (6 bases). CDR1 is SGHTA, CDR2 FQGNSA, per germline. CDR3 length equals 18 residues. Trimming removed 5 bases at V and 1 base at J, with 23 bases between. In DNA, the CDR3 is TGTGCCAGCAGCCGGAACGTGGTGGGGGCAGGAGGGAACACTGAAGCTTTCTTT. It is translated as CASSRNVVGAGGNTEAFF. Full variable domain (outside the CDR3, taken from reference TRBV7-2 and TRBJ1-1): GAGVSQSPSNKVTEKGKDVELRCDPISGHTALYWYRQSLGQGLEFLIYFQGNSAPDKSGLPSDRFSAERTGGSVSTLTIQRTQQEDSAVYLCASSRNVVGAGGNTEAFFGQGTRLTVV.

V and J are TRBV19 and TRBJ2-1, with 8 bases lining up with TRBD2. Trimming took 0 bases from V and 0 from J; bases not matched to a gene: 10. The CDR3 sequence is 19 residues long. CDR1 is LNHDA, CDR2 SQIVND, per germline (reference sequence). CDR3 nucleotides: TGTGCCAGTAGTATAGACCCAGCGGGGGACCCGAGCTCCTACAATGAGCAGTTCTTC. It yields the protein CASSIDPAGDPSSYNEQFF.

The chain is built from TRBV10-2 and TRBJ2-7; 9 bases line up with TRBD2. Per the germline V gene, CDR1 is WSHSY and CDR2 is SAAADI. With V trimmed by 2 bases and J by 5 bases, 7 bases remained unmatched. CDR3 length: 15 amino acids. The CDR3 region has the DNA TGCGCCAGCAGTGAGAGCGGGACTAGCAGGAACGAGCAGTACTTC. This sequence encodes CASSESGTSRNEQYF.

This chain uses TRBV6-1 with TRBJ2-5; a possible D gene is TRBD1 (5 bases). The V gene lost 0 bases and the J gene lost 4 bases, with 15 bases spanning the gap. Per the germline V gene, CDR1 is MNHNS and CDR2 is SASEGT. CDR3 size: 16 residues. The CDR3 nucleotides are TGTGCCAGCAGTGAAGCGCTTCAGGCCAGGGCAGAGACCCAGTACTTC. Translated, it gives CASSEALQARAETQYF.

The CDR3: CASSENRANTEAFF. The DNA for the CDR3 is TGTGCCAGCAGTGAAAACAGGGCGAACACTGAAGCTTTCTTT. The V call is TRBV6-1, the J call TRBJ1-1, with D possibly TRBD1 on 6 matching bases. This CDR3 has 14 residues. Trimming cost V 2 bases and J 1 base, with 8 bases left between them. CDR1 and CDR2 from the germline V gene are MNHNS and SASEGT.

This clone showed up just once. The J gene is TRBJ2-7, the V gene TRBV2, with D perhaps matching TRBD2 (6 bases). Germline CDR1 SNHLY, CDR2 FYNNEI. The CDR3 sequence is 13 residues long. The V and J ends lost 4 bases and 2 bases respectively, with 9 bases between them. Here the CDR3 DNA reads TGTGCCAGCAGTGCGCGGGGAACCTACGAGCAGTACGTC. Protein product: CASSARGTYEQYV.

The chain uses TRBV6-1 and TRBJ1-1, with a weak D call TRBD1 (5 bases). Looked up from germline, CDR1 is MNHNS and CDR2 is SASEGT. Trimming cost V 7 bases and J 1 base, with 13 bases left between them. The CDR3 runs to 14 residues. This CDR3 is CASTRQISNTEAFF. In DNA form, the CDR3 reads TGTGCCAGCACTCGACAGATATCGAACACTGAAGCTTTCTTT.

Note on this clone: At one of its ends the junction is not consistent with the germline gene, which may arise from a read error. J is TRBJ1-2 and V is TRBV11-2, with D possibly matching TRBD1 (6 bases). CDR3 length equals 13 residues. Per germline, CDR1 SGHAT and CDR2 FQNNGV. In DNA, the CDR3 is TGTGCCGGCAGTAAGGGGGATAACTATGGCTACACCTTC. Protein sequence: CAGSKGDNYGYTF.

This chain uses TRBV19 with TRBJ2-3; the match to TRBD2 covers 9 bases. CDR3 length equals 15 residues. The J segment lost 2 bases and the V segment lost 8 bases, leaving 8 bases of the junction unmatched. Germline-derived CDR1 and CDR2 are LNHDA and SQIVND (reference sequence). The CDR3 DNA reads as TGTGCCAGTTCGGGAGCGGGGGGACCCACAGATACGCAGTATTTT. Translation: CASSGAGGPTDTQYF.

V gene TRBV5-5 combines with J gene TRBJ1-1, with D tentatively TRBD1 (5 bases). Germline-derived CDR1 and CDR2 are SGHKS and YYEKEE (reference sequence). This CDR3 comprises 14 residues. Trimming cost V 4 bases and J 1 base, with 11 bases left between them. CDR3 loop: CASSQGWANTEAFF. CDR3 DNA sequence: TGTGCCAGCAGCCAGGGATGGGCGAACACTGAAGCTTTCTTT.

The genes are TRBV11-2 and TRBJ2-1; 8 bases agree with TRBD2. The V gene end was trimmed by 6 bases and the J gene end by 5 bases; junction bases not matched to a gene: 9. Germline V gives CDR1 SGHAT, CDR2 FQNNGV. The CDR3 has 15 amino acids. For the CDR3, the DNA is TGTGCCAGCAGTCTAGCAGCGGGGGCAAACAATGAGCAGTTCTTC. Translated, it gives CASSLAAGANNEQFF.

This chain uses TRBV4-1 with TRBJ1-1; D possibly corresponds to TRBD1 (6 bases). V was pared by 6 bases and J by 0 bases, with 11 bases between. Germline V gene sequence: CDR1 MGHRA, CDR2 YSYEKL. The CDR3 loop spans 14 amino acids. The CDR3 bases are TGCGCCAGCAGTCCAGGGGCCATGAACACTGAAGCTTTCTTT. Its translation is CASSPGAMNTEAFF.

This clone was seen a few times. The chain combines TRBV5-1 with TRBJ1-2; 7 bases match TRBD1. J gave up 3 bases and V 1 base, and 6 bases lay outside the gene matches. CDR3 length: 15 amino acids. Germline assignment: CDR1 SGHRS and CDR2 YFSETQ. CDR3 bases: TGCGCCAGCAGCTTGTATCAGGGGGTCCACTATGGCTACACCTTC. It translates to CASSLYQGVHYGYTF.

The rearrangement joins TRBV27 to TRBJ2-7; 7 positions match TRBD1. The CDR3 runs to 14 residues. Trimming removed 5 bases from V and 2 bases from J; junction bases left unmatched: 6. Germline V gives CDR1 MNHEY, CDR2 SMNVEV (reference sequence). Written as DNA, the CDR3 is TGTGCCAGCAGTCGAGGGACAGTTCCCTACGAGCAGTACTTC. Translated: CASSRGTVPYEQYF.

The J gene is TRBJ1-5, the V gene TRBV6-1; 8 bases are shared with TRBD1. This CDR3 is 19 amino acids long. Per germline, CDR1 MNHNS and CDR2 SASEGT. Germline trimming cut 3 bases from V and 0 bases from J; bases unmatched to any gene: 13. The CDR3 region is CASSERTGRDRDSNQPQHF. The DNA of the CDR3 is TGTGCCAGCAGTGAGCGGACAGGGCGGGACAGAGATAGCAATCAGCCCCAGCATTTT.

This clone was found a few times. CDR3 protein: CASIKGTVPEAFF. The CDR3 DNA reads TGTGCCAGCATTAAGGGGACAGTCCCTGAAGCTTTCTTT. The chain carries TRBV6-6 and TRBJ1-1; 7 positions agree with TRBD1. Germline V gene lookup returns CDR1 MNHNY and CDR2 SVGAGI (reference sequence). V was pared by 7 bases and J by 6 bases, with 8 bases of the junction left unmatched. This CDR3 has 13 amino acids.

The chain recombines TRBV2 with TRBJ2-5; 11 bases align to TRBD2. The CDR3 is made up of 15 amino acids. From germline, CDR1 is SNHLY and CDR2 FYNNEI. V was clipped by 5 bases and J by 3 bases; unmatched bases: 5. DNA for the CDR3: TGTGCCAGCAGTAGCTTGACTAGCGGGGAAGAGACCCAGTACTTC. This gives the protein CASSSLTSGEETQYF.

V usage is TRBV2 and J usage is TRBJ1-1; D unclear. The CDR3 consists of 13 residues. V lost 6 bases and J lost 1, with 9 bases in between. The germline CDR1 and CDR2 sequences are SNHLY and FYNNEI. DNA for the CDR3: TGTGCCAGCAGGGGCTTGGAGAACACTGAAGCTTTCTTT. Its protein is CASRGLENTEAFF. The complete variable domain, with remaining parts taken from reference TRBV2 and TRBJ1-1, reads EPEVTQTPSHQVTQMGQEVILRCVPISNHLYFYWYRQILGQKVEFLVSFYNNEISEKSEIFDDQFSVERPDGSNFTLKIRSTKLEDSAMYFCASRGLENTEAFFGQGTRLTVV.

This rearrangement joins TRBV5-1 to TRBJ1-1; D call uncertain. The CDR3 contains 15 residues. CDR1 is SGHRS and CDR2 is YFSETQ in the germline V gene. The ends were cut back, 1 base at V and 3 bases at J, with 13 bases in the middle. The CDR3 coding sequence is TGCGCCAGCAGCTTGTATACTGGGCCCGACACTGAAGCTTTCTTT. It encodes CASSLYTGPDTEAFF.

V usage is TRBV29-1 and J usage is TRBJ1-3, with 7 bases aligning to TRBD1. V trimming: 6 bases; J trimming: 3 bases; junction bases outside the gene matches: 8. The CDR3 sequence is 14 residues long. Germline assignment: CDR1 SQVTM and CDR2 ANQGSEA. CDR3 sequence: CSVETGLGGNTIYF. CDR3 nucleotide sequence: TGCAGCGTCGAGACAGGGTTGGGTGGAAACACCATATATTTT.

This clone qualifies as medium-sized. The V and J genes are TRBV19 and TRBJ1-6; TRBD1 might be the D (6 bases). Trimming left V 6 bases short and J 10 bases short, with 19 bases between. The CDR3 runs 15 residues. Looked up from germline, CDR1 is LNHDA and CDR2 is SQIVND (reference sequence). The CDR3 loop is CASSSGVLVGSPLHF. The CDR3 region has the DNA TGTGCCAGTAGCTCAGGGGTTTTGGTGGGGTCACCCCTCCACTTT.

The V and J genes are TRBV7-6 and TRBJ1-3; 8 bases align to TRBD1. Germline-derived CDR1 and CDR2 are SGHVS and FNYEAQ. J lost 3 bases, V lost 1 base, and 5 bases had no gene match. The CDR3 is 16 residues long. The CDR3 reads CASSLDQGANGNTIYF. The CDR3 nucleotides are TGTGCCAGCAGCTTAGACCAGGGGGCGAATGGAAACACCATATATTTT.

This sequence joins TRBV5-1 and TRBJ1-1; D uncertain. This CDR3 is 18 amino acids long. Germline V gene sequence: CDR1 SGHRS, CDR2 YFSETQ. Trimming left V 0 bases short and J 0 bases short, with 18 bases between. The CDR3, as DNA: TGCGCCAGCAGCTTGGGTATTATGGCAATGGCCATGAACACTGAAGCTTTCTTT. Translating gives CASSLGIMAMAMNTEAFF.

This clone was counted only a few times. The chain is built from TRBV7-3 and TRBJ1-1, with D perhaps matching TRBD1 (5 bases). CDR3 size: 16 residues. V was trimmed by 5 bases and J by 0 bases, leaving 16 bases between them. Germline CDR1 and CDR2: SGHTA and FQGTGA. CDR3 amino acids: CASSLWGGTMNTEAFF. The CDR3 nucleotides are TGTGCCAGCAGCCTATGGGGGGGGACCATGAACACTGAAGCTTTCTTT.